A selection of T cell receptor beta chains follows, all from one sample in a study of blood T cells in healthy people across ages. TCRdb processed the 5' RACE reads anew with MiXCR; each CDR3 protein has one entry. This sample has some 800,000 distinct CDR3 sequences, with 40% to 50% found just once. Sequencing was carried out using blood. These receptors all stem from a man between 60 and 75 years old in good health. Each CDR3 is given with its conserved first and last residue.

>TRBV6-2/TRBV6-3
CASSYSRDREHEQYF
>TRBV2
CASNLGLAKSGTQYF
>TRBV9
CASSVAGTGRLGYTF
>TRBV9
CASSVDIAWETQYF
>TRBV10-3
CAISERTIVSGELFF
>TRBV20-1
CSAIKGGQGNEQYF
>TRBV6-1
CASSAGQDLNQPQHF
>TRBV6-5
CASSYSPWDAGEKLFF
>TRBV10-3
CAISDLNSGANVLTF
>TRBV10-3
CAISESTGQGETQYF
>TRBV4-1
CASSQDRDRVDGYTF
>TRBV19
CASSMSGGANEQFF
>TRBV28
CASNLPLGQGIGYTF
>TRBV4-1
CASSQDAASGNSIGYF
>TRBV15
CATSRTPPGGTQETQYF
>TRBV25-1
CASSGAGLPEETQYF
>TRBV7-2
CASSVQGGTNQPQHF
>TRBV25-1
CASRKDSPGELFF
>TRBV4-1
CASSPDRAADTQYF
>TRBV10-2
CASRYGTYEQYF